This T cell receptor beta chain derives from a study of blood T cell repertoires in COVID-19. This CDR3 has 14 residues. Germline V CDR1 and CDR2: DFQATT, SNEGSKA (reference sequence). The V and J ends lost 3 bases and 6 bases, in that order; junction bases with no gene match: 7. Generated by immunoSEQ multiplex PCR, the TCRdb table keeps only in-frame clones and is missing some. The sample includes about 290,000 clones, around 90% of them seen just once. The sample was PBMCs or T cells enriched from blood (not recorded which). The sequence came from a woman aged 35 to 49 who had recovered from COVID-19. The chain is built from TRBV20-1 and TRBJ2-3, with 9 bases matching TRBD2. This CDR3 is CSASKASGVDTQYF. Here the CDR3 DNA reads TGCAGTGCTAGTAAGGCTAGCGGGGTTGATACGCAGTATTTT.